This T cell receptor (beta chain) was captured by sequencing in a study of TIL therapy for anti-PD-1-resistant metastatic lung cancer. CDR3 size: 15 residues. Trimming removed 0 bases at V and 4 bases at J, with 13 bases between. Germline values: CDR1 SGHNT, CDR2 YYREEE (reference sequence). Time point described: pre-treatment sample, taken before nivolumab and TIL therapy. Details on this clone: What it binds is not known.

The libraries were made with immunoSEQ v3. Profiled with immunoSEQ multiplex PCR; TCRdb holds only in-frame clones, not every one. Among tens of thousands of clones, around 70% were seen once, and the ten largest hold roughly 6.1%. Study-level findings and limits: The cohort had more treatment-naive, never-smoker and oncogene-addicted patients than typical. TIL clonotype persistence in blood showed no apparent association with response.

The source material was blood, sampled at baseline. The chain recombines TRBV5-4 with TRBJ1-2; perhaps TRBD1 as D (6 bases). This clonotype was obtained from a person between 30 and 79 years old with non-small cell lung cancer. The chain's CDR3 is CASSLDREGIYGYTF. Written as DNA, the CDR3 is TGTGCCAGCAGCTTGGACAGGGAGGGAATCTATGGCTACACCTTC.